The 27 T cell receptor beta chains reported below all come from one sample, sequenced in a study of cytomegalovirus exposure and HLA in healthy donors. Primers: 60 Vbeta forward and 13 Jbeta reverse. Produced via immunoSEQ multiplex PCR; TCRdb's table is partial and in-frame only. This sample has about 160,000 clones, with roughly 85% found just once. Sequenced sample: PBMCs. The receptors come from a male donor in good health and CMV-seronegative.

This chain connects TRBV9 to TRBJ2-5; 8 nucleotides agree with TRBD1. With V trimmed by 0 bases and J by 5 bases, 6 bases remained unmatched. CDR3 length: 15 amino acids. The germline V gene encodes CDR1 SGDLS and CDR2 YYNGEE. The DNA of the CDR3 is TGTGCCAGCAGCGTAGAAGGCAGGGGGCGGGAGACCCAGTACTTC. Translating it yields CASSVEGRGRETQYF.

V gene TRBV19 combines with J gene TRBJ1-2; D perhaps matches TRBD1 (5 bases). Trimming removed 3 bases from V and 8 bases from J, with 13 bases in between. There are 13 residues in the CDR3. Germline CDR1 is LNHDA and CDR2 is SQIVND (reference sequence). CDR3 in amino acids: CASSILGARGYTF. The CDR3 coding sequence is TGTGCCAGTAGTATCTTAGGGGCGCGGGGCTACACCTTC.

DNA of the CDR3: TGTGCCAGCAGCAGCGGGACTAGCGGGGTGGAGACCCAGTACTTC. Its protein product is CASSSGTSGVETQYF. The rearrangement joins TRBV7-3 to TRBJ2-5, with 13 bases identical to TRBD2. Germline assignment: CDR1 SGHTA and CDR2 FQGTGA. V lost 5 bases and J lost 5; bases outside the gene matches: 5. This CDR3 spans 15 amino acids.

This CDR3 reads CASSDTGTGGNTIYF. The CDR3 DNA follows: TGTGCCAGCAGTGACACCGGGACAGGGGGGAACACCATATATTTT. The chain combines TRBV25-1 with TRBJ1-3; 11 bases match TRBD1. The V and J ends lost 3 bases and 7 bases, in that order; junction bases with no gene match: 5. The germline V gene encodes CDR1 MGHDK and CDR2 SYGVNS. The CDR3 spans 15 residues.

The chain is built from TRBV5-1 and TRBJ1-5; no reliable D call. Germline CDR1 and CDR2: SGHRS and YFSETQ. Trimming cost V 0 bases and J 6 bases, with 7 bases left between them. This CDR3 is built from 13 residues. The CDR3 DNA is TGCGCCAGCAGCTTGGCCGGCGGTCAGCCCCAGCATTTT. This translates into CASSLAGGQPQHF.

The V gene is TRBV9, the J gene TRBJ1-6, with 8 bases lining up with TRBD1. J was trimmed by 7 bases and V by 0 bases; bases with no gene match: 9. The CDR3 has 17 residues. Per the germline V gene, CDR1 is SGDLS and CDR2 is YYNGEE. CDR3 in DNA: TGTGCCAGCAGCGTAGCCCCCGGACAGGGTGGAAATTCACCCCTCCACTTT. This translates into CASSVAPGQGGNSPLHF.

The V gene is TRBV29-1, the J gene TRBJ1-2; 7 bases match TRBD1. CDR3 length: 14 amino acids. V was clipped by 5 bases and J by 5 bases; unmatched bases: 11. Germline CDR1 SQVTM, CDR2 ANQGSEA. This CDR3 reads CSVNRDSDVYGYTF. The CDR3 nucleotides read TGCAGCGTTAACCGGGACAGCGACGTTTATGGCTACACCTTC.

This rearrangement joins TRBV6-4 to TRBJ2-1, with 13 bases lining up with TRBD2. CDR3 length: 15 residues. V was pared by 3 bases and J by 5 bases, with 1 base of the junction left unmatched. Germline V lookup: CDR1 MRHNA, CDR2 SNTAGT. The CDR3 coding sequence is TGTGCCAGCAGTGAGGGACTAGCGGGAAACAATGAGCAGTTCTTC. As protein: CASSEGLAGNNEQFF.

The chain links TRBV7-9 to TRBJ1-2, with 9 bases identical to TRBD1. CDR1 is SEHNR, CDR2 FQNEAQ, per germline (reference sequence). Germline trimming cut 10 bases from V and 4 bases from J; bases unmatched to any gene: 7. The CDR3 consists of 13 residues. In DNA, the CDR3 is TGTGCCACTTCAACACAGGGGGCCTATGGCTACACCTTC. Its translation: CATSTQGAYGYTF.

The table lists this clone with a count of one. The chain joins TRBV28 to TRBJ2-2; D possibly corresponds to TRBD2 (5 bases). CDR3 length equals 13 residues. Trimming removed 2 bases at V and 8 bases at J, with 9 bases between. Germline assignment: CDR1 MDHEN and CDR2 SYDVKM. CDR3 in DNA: TGTGCCAGCAGTTTAATCGGGAATGGGGAGCTGTTTTTT. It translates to CASSLIGNGELFF.

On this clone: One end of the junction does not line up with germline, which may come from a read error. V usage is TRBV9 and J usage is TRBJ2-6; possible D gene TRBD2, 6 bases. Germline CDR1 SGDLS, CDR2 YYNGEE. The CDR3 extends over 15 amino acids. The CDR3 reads CTSSRRETGANVLTF. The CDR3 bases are TGTACCAGCAGCCGGAGGGAAACTGGGGCCAACGTCCTGACTTTC. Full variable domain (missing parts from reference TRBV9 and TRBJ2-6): DSGVTQTPKHLITATGQRVTLRCSPRSGDLSVYWYQQSLDQGLQFLIQYYNGEERAKGNILERFSAQQFPDLHSELNLSSLELGDSALYFCTSSRRETGANVLTFGAGSRLTVL.

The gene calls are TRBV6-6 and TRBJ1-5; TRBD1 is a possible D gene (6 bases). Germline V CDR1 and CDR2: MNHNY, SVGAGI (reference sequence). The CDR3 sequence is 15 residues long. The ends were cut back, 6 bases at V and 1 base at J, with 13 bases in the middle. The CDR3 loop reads CASRWTDHSNQPQHF. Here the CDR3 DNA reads TGTGCCAGCAGATGGACAGACCACAGCAATCAGCCCCAGCATTTT.

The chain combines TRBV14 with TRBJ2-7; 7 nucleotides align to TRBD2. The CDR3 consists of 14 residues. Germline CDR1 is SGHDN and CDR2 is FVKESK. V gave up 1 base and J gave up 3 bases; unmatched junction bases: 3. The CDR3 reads CASSQVRGGYEQYF. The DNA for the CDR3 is TGTGCCAGCAGCCAAGTACGCGGGGGCTACGAGCAGTACTTC.

The CDR3: CATSGGSGQPQHF. The CDR3 DNA sequence: TGTGCCACTTCAGGGGGCTCAGGGCAGCCCCAGCATTTT. The gene calls are TRBV27 and TRBJ1-5; 8 nucleotides align to TRBD1. The CDR3 totals 13 residues. V lost 10 bases, J lost 7 bases, and 9 bases stayed unmatched. The germline gives CDR1 MNHEY, CDR2 SMNVEV (reference sequence).

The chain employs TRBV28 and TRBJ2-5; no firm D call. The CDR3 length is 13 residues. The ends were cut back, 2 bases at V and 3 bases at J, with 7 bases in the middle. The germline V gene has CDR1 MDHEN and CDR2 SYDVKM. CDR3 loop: CASSLGPKETQYF. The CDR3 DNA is TGTGCCAGCAGTTTAGGGCCCAAAGAGACCCAGTACTTC. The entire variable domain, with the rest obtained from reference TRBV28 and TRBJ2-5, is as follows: DVKVTQSSRYLVKRTGEKVFLECVQDMDHENMFWYRQDPGLGLRLIYFSYDVKMKEKGDIPEGYSVSREKKERFSLILESASTNQTSMYLCASSLGPKETQYFGPGTRLLVL.

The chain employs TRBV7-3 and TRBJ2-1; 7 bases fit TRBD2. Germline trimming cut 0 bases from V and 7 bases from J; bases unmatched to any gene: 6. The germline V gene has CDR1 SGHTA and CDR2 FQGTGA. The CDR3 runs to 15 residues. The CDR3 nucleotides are TGTGCCAGCAGCTTAACGGCGGGAGTCGGGAATGAGCAGTTCTTC. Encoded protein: CASSLTAGVGNEQFF.

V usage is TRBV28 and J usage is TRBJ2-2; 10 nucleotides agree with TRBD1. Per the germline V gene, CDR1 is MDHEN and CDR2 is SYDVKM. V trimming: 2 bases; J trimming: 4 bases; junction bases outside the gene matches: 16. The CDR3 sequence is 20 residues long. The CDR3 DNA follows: TGTGCCAGCAGTTTAATTTCAGGGGGGTGGGGACAGGGGAGCACCGGGGAGCTGTTTTTT. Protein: CASSLISGGWGQGSTGELFF.

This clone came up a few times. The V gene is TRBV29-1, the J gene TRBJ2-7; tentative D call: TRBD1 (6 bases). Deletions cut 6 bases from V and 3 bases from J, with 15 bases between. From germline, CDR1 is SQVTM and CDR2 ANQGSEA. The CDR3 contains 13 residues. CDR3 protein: CSVPGTLDYEQYF. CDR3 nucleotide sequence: TGCAGCGTCCCCGGGACATTGGACTACGAGCAGTACTTC.

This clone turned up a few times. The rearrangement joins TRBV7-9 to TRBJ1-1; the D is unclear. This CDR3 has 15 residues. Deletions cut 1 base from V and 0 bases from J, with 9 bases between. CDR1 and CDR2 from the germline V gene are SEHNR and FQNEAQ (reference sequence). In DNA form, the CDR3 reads TGTGCCAGCAGCTTAGTCAGACTCCTGAACACTGAAGCTTTCTTT. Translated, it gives CASSLVRLLNTEAFF.

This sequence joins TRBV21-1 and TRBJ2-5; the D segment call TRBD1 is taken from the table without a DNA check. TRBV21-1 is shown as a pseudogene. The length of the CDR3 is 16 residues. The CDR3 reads CASSTHRGVAQETQYF. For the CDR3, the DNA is TGTGCCAGCAGCACCCACAGGGGTGTTGCCCAAGAGACCCAGTACTTC.

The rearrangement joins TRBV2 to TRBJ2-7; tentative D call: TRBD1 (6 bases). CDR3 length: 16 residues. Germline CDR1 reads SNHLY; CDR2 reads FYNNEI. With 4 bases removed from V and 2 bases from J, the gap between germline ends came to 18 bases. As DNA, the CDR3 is TGTGCCAGCAGTGCCCCAATAGGACAGACCACCTACGAGCAGTACTTC. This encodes CASSAPIGQTTYEQYF.

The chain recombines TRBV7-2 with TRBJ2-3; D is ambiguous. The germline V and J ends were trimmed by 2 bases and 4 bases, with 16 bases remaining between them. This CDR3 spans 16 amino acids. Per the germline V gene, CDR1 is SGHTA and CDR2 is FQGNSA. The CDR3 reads CASSLWAMGRADTQYF. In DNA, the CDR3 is TGTGCCAGCAGCTTATGGGCCATGGGCCGAGCAGATACGCAGTATTTT. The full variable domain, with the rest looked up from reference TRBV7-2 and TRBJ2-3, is GAGVSQSPSNKVTEKGKDVELRCDPISGHTALYWYRQSLGQGLEFLIYFQGNSAPDKSGLPSDRFSAERTGGSVSTLTIQRTQQEDSAVYLCASSLWAMGRADTQYFGPGTRLTVL.

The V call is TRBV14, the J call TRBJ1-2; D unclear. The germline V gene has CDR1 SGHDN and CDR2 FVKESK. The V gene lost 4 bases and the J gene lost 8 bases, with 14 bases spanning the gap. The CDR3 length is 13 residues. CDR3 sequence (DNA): TGTGCCAGCAGCCCCGACATGTTTCGGGGCTACACCTTC. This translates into CASSPDMFRGYTF.

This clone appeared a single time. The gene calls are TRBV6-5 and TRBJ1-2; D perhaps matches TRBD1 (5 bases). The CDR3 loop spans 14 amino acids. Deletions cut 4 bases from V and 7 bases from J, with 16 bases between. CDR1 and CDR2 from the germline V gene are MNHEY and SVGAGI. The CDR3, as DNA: TGTGCCAGCAGTTTCCGGACAAGTTCCGCTGGCTACACCTTC. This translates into CASSFRTSSAGYTF.

The chain's CDR3 is CASSSARDNPTNTGELFF. The CDR3 DNA reads TGTGCCAGCAGCTCCGCGCGGGATAACCCAACGAACACCGGGGAGCTGTTTTTT. This chain uses TRBV7-2 with TRBJ2-2; possibly TRBD2 for D (6 bases). V lost 4 bases and J lost 0, with 18 bases in between. CDR1 and CDR2 from the germline V gene are SGHTA and FQGNSA. The length of the CDR3 is 18 residues.

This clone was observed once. CDR3 in amino acids: CASSEMAGAGQPQHF. CDR3 nucleotides: TGTGCCAGCAGCGAAATGGCGGGGGCGGGTCAGCCCCAGCATTTT. This chain connects TRBV6-1 to TRBJ1-5, with TRBD1 as a possible D gene (6 bases). V was pared by 6 bases and J by 6 bases, with 18 bases between. This CDR3 is 15 amino acids long. Germline V gene lookup returns CDR1 MNHNS and CDR2 SASEGT.

The CDR3, as DNA: TGTGCCAGCAGTTTTTCAGGGTTGGGGGGGCAATACGTTGCTGGCTACACCTTC. This translates into CASSFSGLGGQYVAGYTF. This chain links TRBV28 with TRBJ1-2; D is perhaps TRBD1 (6 bases). There are 18 residues in the CDR3. The V end was cut by 3 bases, the J end by 7 bases, with 27 bases between. CDR1 is MDHEN, CDR2 SYDVKM, per germline.